This TCR beta chain came from a study of T-cell memory formation after mild COVID-19. Study overall: In these data, TCR clusters were largely donor specific.

UMIs and sample barcodes were carried by the TCR alpha and TCR beta cDNA libraries that 5'RACE produced using constant-segment primers. TCRdb re-called the 5' RACE reads with MiXCR, one entry per CDR3 protein. The sample contains roughly 14,000 distinct CDR3 sequences, around a fifth of which appear only once. With 6 bases removed from V and 1 base from J, the gap between germline ends came to 9 bases. The CDR3 sequence is 13 residues long. Per germline, CDR1 MNHNS and CDR2 SASEGT. This clonotype showed up many times. The sequence derives from a man between 18 and 29 years old who had mild COVID-19 (a few samples of this study predate the infection). Cell type and time point are not known. The genes are TRBV6-1 and TRBJ1-1, with D unclear. The sequenced material came from PBMCs or a T cell subset sorted from them (not recorded which). The chain's CDR3 is CASSGRENTEAFF. CDR3 coding DNA: TGTGCCAGCAGCGGACGGGAGAACACTGAAGCTTTCTTT.